This T cell receptor beta chain was obtained from a study of T-cell memory formation after mild COVID-19. V was shortened by 6 bases and J by 0 bases, with 16 bases between the two germline ends. This CDR3 is 16 amino acids long. Germline lookup yields CDR1 MNHEY and CDR2 SMNVEV (reference sequence). MiXCR, run by TCRdb on the 5' RACE reads, gives a single entry per CDR3 protein. This sample carries under 250,000 distinct CDR3 sequences, approximately 15% of them seen once, and the ten largest clones take less than 2.5%. This clonotype was detected only a few times. Sequenced sample: PBMCs or a T cell subset sorted from them (not recorded which). The chain uses TRBV27 and TRBJ2-3, with D possibly matching TRBD1 (6 bases). The receptor comes from an adult woman who had mild COVID-19 (a few samples of this study predate the infection). Cell type and time point are not known. CDR3 sequence reads: CASSPRGHISTDTQYF. In DNA, the CDR3 is TGTGCCAGCAGCCCCCGGGGACATATTAGCACAGATACGCAGTATTTT.